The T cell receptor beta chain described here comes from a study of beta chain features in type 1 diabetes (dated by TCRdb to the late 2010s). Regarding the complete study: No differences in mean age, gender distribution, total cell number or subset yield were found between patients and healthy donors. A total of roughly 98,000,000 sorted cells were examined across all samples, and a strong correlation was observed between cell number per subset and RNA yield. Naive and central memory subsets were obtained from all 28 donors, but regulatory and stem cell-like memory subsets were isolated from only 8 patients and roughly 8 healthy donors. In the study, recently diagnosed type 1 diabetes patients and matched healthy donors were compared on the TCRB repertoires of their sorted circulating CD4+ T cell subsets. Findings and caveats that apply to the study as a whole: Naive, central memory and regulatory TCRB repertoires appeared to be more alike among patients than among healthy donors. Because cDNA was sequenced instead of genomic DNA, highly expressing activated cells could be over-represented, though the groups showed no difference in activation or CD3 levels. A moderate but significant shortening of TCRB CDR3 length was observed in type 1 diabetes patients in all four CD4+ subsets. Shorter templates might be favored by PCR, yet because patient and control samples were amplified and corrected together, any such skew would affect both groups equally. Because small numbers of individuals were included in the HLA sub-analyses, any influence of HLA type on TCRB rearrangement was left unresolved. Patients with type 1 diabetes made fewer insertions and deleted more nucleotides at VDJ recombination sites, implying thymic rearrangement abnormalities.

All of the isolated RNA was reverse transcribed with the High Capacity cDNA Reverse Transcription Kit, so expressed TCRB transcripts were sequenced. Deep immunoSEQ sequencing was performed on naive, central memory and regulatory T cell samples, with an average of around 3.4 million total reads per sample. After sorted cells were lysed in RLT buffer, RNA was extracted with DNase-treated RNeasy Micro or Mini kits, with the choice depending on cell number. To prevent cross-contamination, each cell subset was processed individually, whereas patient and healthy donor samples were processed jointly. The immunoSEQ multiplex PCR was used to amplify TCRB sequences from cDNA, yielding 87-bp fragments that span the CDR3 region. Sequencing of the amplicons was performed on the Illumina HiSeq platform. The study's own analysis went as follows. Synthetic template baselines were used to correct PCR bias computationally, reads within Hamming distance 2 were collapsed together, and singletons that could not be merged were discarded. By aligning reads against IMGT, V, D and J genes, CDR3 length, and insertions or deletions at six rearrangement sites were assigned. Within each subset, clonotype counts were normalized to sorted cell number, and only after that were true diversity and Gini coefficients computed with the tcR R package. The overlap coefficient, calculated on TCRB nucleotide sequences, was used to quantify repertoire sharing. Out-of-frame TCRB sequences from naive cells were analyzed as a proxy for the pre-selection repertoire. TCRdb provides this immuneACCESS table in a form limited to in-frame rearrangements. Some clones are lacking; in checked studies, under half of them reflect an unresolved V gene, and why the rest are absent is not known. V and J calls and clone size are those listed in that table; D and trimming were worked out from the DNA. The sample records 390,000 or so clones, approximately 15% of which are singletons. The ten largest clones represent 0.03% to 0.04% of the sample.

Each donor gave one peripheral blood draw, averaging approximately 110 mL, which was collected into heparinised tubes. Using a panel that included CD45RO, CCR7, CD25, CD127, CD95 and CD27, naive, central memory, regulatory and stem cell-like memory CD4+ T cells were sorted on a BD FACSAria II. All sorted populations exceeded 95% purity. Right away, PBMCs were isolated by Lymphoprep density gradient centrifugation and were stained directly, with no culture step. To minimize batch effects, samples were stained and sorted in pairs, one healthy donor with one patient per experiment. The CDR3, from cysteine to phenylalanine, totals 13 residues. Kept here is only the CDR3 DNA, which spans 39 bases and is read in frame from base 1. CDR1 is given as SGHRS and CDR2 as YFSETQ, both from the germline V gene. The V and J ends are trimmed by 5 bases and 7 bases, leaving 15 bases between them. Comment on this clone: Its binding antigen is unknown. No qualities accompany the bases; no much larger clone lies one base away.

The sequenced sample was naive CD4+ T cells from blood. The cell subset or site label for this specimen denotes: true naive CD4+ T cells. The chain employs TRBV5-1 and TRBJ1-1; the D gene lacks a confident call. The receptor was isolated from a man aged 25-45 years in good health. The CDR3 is CASSLIDGLEAFF. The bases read TGCGCCAGCAGTTTGATTGACGGACTTGAAGCTTTCTTT.